One and the same sample provided the 12 T cell receptor beta chains below, sequenced in a study of molecular identifiers for immune sequencing clone quantification. Via MiXCR, TCRdb re-called the PCR reads, giving one row per CDR3 protein. The sample consists of about half a million distinct CDR3 sequences, about 22% of them appearing once. The specimen sequenced was naive CD8+ T cells from blood, with Jurkat cell RNA spiked in. Subset reported: FACS-sorted CD8+CD4-CCR7+CD45RA+ naive T cells. The receptors derive from a human donor in good health. Some libraries in this study had Jurkat cell RNA spiked in.

With regard to this clonotype: An end of the junction does not agree with germline; a read error may underlie this. The V call is TRBV7-2, the J call TRBJ2-6; a possible D gene is TRBD2 (6 bases). The V gene's germline CDR1 is SGHTA and CDR2 FQGNSA. This CDR3 region has 19 residues. CDR3 loop: CASCLEGGEDFSGANVLTF. The DNA for the CDR3 is TGTGCCAGCTGCTTAGAAGGAGGGGAAGATTTCTCTGGGGCCAACGTCCTGACTTTC.

The table lists this clonotype with a few counts. The chain uses TRBV2 and TRBJ2-7; TRBD2 might be the D (6 bases). There are 15 residues in the CDR3. Germline V gene data show CDR1 as SNHLY and CDR2 as FYNNEI. V lost 7 bases to trimming and J lost 6 bases, with 22 bases between them. CDR3 in amino acids: CASNGIPEGRGEQYF. Here the CDR3 DNA reads TGTGCCAGCAACGGCATACCGGAGGGTCGGGGCGAGCAGTACTTC. Full variable domain (missing parts from reference TRBV2 and TRBJ2-7): EPEVTQTPSHQVTQMGQEVILRCVPISNHLYFYWYRQILGQKVEFLVSFYNNEISEKSEIFDDQFSVERPDGSNFTLKIRSTKLEDSAMYFCASNGIPEGRGEQYFGPGTRLTVT.

The chain couples TRBV7-9 to TRBJ2-5; no clear D. V was pared by 9 bases and J by 2 bases, with 10 bases between. Germline V gene sequence: CDR1 SEHNR, CDR2 FQNEAQ (reference sequence). CDR3 length: 12 residues. The CDR3 is CASADGQETQYF. In nucleotides, the CDR3 is TGTGCCAGTGCCGACGGACAAGAGACCCAGTACTTC.

V gene TRBV7-9 combines with J gene TRBJ2-1, with D perhaps TRBD2 (6 bases). The germline CDR1 and CDR2 sequences are SEHNR and FQNEAQ (reference sequence). Trimming stripped 3 bases from V and 6 bases from J, with 9 bases between. The CDR3 spans 13 residues. CDR3 bases: TGTGCCAGCAGCTTGGGAGGCCTCAATGAGCAGTTCTTC. It encodes CASSLGGLNEQFF.

The V gene is TRBV6-2 or TRBV6-3, the J gene TRBJ2-7; D might be TRBD2 (6 bases). V lost 2 bases to trimming and J lost 2 bases, with 19 bases between them. CDR1 is MNHEY, CDR2 SVGEGT, per germline. The CDR3 is made up of 17 amino acids. Written as DNA, the CDR3 is TGTGCCAGCAGTTACAACCCCGCTAGCGTTGGAGCCTACGAGCAGTACTTC. Protein: CASSYNPASVGAYEQYF.

In this sample, this clonotype turned up a few times. The chain has TRBV4-3 and TRBJ2-5; tentatively, D is TRBD2 (7 bases). Germline CDR1 and CDR2: LGHNA and YSLEER. CDR3 length equals 19 residues. V lost 2 bases and J 4 bases, leaving 26 bases between the germline ends. This chain's CDR3 is CASSQHLLGGPPGGETQYF. In DNA, the CDR3 is TGCGCCAGCAGCCAACACCTACTCGGGGGGCCCCCTGGGGGAGAGACCCAGTACTTC.

With respect to this clonotype: The CDR3 ends on some other residue instead of the conserved phenylalanine or tryptophan, so this is likely a read error. The CDR3 nucleotides are TGTGCCAGCAGTCTGACAGGGGAAAAACTGTTTTCT. Amino acids: CASSLTGEKLFS. The rearrangement links TRBV27 to TRBJ1-4, with 7 bases matching TRBD1. The CDR3 is 12 amino acids. Germline-derived CDR1 and CDR2 are MNHEY and SMNVEV (reference sequence). J was trimmed by 8 bases and V by 5 bases; bases with no gene match: 2.

The sample holds many counts of this clonotype. The rearrangement joins TRBV28 to TRBJ2-3; 8 nucleotides match TRBD2. Germline V gene lookup returns CDR1 MDHEN and CDR2 SYDVKM. This CDR3 comprises 14 residues. V was pared by 3 bases and J by 2 bases, with 1 base of the junction left unmatched. The DNA for the CDR3 is TGTGCCAGCAGTTTTAGCGGGGCCACAGATACGCAGTATTTT. This translates into CASSFSGATDTQYF.

There are a few counts of this clonotype. J is TRBJ2-1 and V is TRBV4-3; 8 nucleotides line up with TRBD2. V shed 0 bases, J shed 6 bases, and the junction held 4 bases outside the gene matches. This CDR3 has 15 amino acids. Germline CDR1 is LGHNA and CDR2 is YSLEER. The CDR3: CASSQDGLAGNEQFF. The DNA for the CDR3 is TGCGCCAGCAGCCAAGATGGTCTAGCGGGCAATGAGCAGTTCTTC.

This clonotype has a count of ten or more. The rearrangement links TRBV20-1 to TRBJ2-1; 9 positions agree with TRBD1. The CDR3 runs 12 residues. V was pared by 4 bases and J by 9 bases, with 4 bases of the junction left unmatched. Germline CDR1 and CDR2: DFQATT and SNEGSKA (reference sequence). CDR3 DNA: TGCAGTGCTACTGGACAGGGGATTGAGCAGTTCTTC. Translating gives CSATGQGIEQFF.

The chain employs TRBV2 and TRBJ2-5, with D perhaps TRBD1 (6 bases). The length of the CDR3 is 13 residues. Per the germline V gene, CDR1 is SNHLY and CDR2 is FYNNEI. V lost 6 bases and J 2 bases, leaving 10 bases between the germline ends. CDR3 nucleotides: TGTGCCAGCAGAAACGGACAGCAAGAGACCCAGTACTTC. As protein: CASRNGQQETQYF.

To note about this clonotype: Given a much more abundant clone one base away, this may be a read error. Since no conserved phenylalanine or tryptophan closes the CDR3, a read error is the likely cause. The V and J genes are TRBV7-2 and TRBJ2-7; 10 positions match TRBD2. CDR1 SGHTA and CDR2 FQGNSA come from the germline V gene. V shed 5 bases, J shed 2 bases, and the junction held 6 bases outside the gene matches. The CDR3 covers 15 residues. The CDR3 sequence is CASSHTAGGTYEQYL. The CDR3 nucleotides are TGTGCCAGCAGCCACACAGCGGGAGGGACCTACGAGCAGTACCTC.